The sequence of this TCR beta chain was determined in a study of blood T cell repertoires in COVID-19. Looking at the study overall: T cells, B-cell-depleted T cells, or PBMCs supplied cDNA or gDNA.

The germline V and J ends were trimmed by 4 bases and 1 base, with 15 bases remaining between them. Germline lookup yields CDR1 KGHDR and CDR2 SFDVKD. The CDR3 runs 16 residues. Profiling relied on immunoSEQ multiplex PCR, and the TCRdb table lists in-frame clones only, not all of them. The sample has about 280,000 clones; about 88% are singletons. In assigning cohorts, the study relied on participant-reported clinical history. The origin of this receptor is a woman between 55 and 75 years old in a cohort exposed to, infected with or recovered from COVID-19 (not recorded which). Sequenced material: PBMCs or T cells enriched from blood (not recorded which). The genes are TRBV24-1 and TRBJ2-5, with D maybe TRBD1 (6 bases). This chain's CDR3 is CATSDYKGTSQETQYF. Written as DNA, the CDR3 is TGTGCCACCAGTGACTATAAAGGGACATCCCAAGAGACCCAGTACTTC.